This paragraph reports one T cell receptor beta chain. MiXCR, applied by TCRdb to the 5' RACE reads, yields one record per CDR3 protein. The sample shows 85,000 to 100,000 distinct CDR3 sequences, roughly 12% of them seen only once. The sample comes from a study of spatial heterogeneity in lung cancer. The V gene lost 0 bases and the J gene lost 8 bases, with 13 bases spanning the gap. There are 14 residues in the CDR3. Germline lookup yields CDR1 DFQATT and CDR2 SNEGSKA (reference sequence). Sample time point: sample taken at primary tumor resection. Sequencing covered unsorted whole RNA taken from tumor, nontumor lung or frozen PBMC.

This sequence joins TRBV20-1 and TRBJ1-4; perhaps TRBD1 as D (6 bases). The sequence was collected from a male donor with early-stage non-small cell lung cancer. Sequenced here: PBMCs, sampled at surgery. CDR3 sequence (DNA): TGCAGTGCTAGAGATGGGGGGCGAGTCGAAAAACTGTTTTTT. Protein: CSARDGGRVEKLFF.